One sample yielded the 21 T cell receptor beta chains listed below, sequenced in a study of blood T cell repertoires in COVID-19. Assay used: immunoSEQ multiplex PCR; TCRdb lists only in-frame clones, some missing. This sample has 86,000 or so clones; approximately 79% occur once, and the top ten carry approximately 10%. Specimen: peripheral blood. The origin of the receptors is a man between 65 and 85 years old with acute or convalescent COVID-19.

The chain joins TRBV28 to TRBJ2-1; 7 bases are shared with TRBD1. The V segment lost 2 bases and the J segment 3 bases; nucleotides outside the gene matches: 4. From germline, CDR1 is MDHEN and CDR2 SYDVKM. This CDR3 is 15 amino acids long. CDR3 sequence (DNA): TGTGCCAGCAGTTTAACAGGGGCGAACTACAATGAGCAGTTCTTC. Translated, it gives CASSLTGANYNEQFF.

CDR3 in DNA: TGTGCCAGCAGTCCCCGGACAGGAACCACGTTCACAGATACGCAGTATTTT. This codes for CASSPRTGTTFTDTQYF. The rearrangement links TRBV27 to TRBJ2-3, with TRBD1 identical over 7 bases. J was trimmed by 2 bases and V by 5 bases; bases with no gene match: 13. The germline V gene encodes CDR1 MNHEY and CDR2 SMNVEV (reference sequence). This CDR3 is 17 amino acids long.

This rearrangement joins TRBV28 to TRBJ2-7, with 8 bases matching TRBD1. The J segment lost 0 bases and the V segment lost 4 bases, leaving 5 bases of the junction unmatched. Germline V gives CDR1 MDHEN, CDR2 SYDVKM. The CDR3 contains 15 residues. CDR3 bases: TGTGCCAGCAGTTCCCTACAGGGGGGCTCCTACGAGCAGTACTTC. Translated, it gives CASSSLQGGSYEQYF.

The chain combines TRBV24-1 with TRBJ1-2, with TRBD1 as a possible D gene (5 bases). From germline, CDR1 is KGHDR and CDR2 SFDVKD. CDR3 size: 14 residues. Deletions cut 3 bases from V and 4 bases from J, with 11 bases between. CDR3 sequence (DNA): TGTGCCACCAGTGATACAGGCTCGGGCTATGGCTACACCTTC. This gives the protein CATSDTGSGYGYTF.

The chain is built from TRBV10-3 and TRBJ1-4; the D is unclear. The CDR3 sequence is 14 residues long. V was pared by 0 bases and J by 5 bases, with 7 bases between. The germline gives CDR1 ENHRY, CDR2 SYGVKD. The CDR3 spells CAISESRGNEKLFF. The CDR3 DNA reads TGTGCCATCAGTGAGTCGCGAGGGAATGAAAAACTGTTTTTT.

The rearrangement links TRBV5-1 to TRBJ2-5; TRBD2 might be the D (6 bases). The germline gives CDR1 SGHRS, CDR2 YFSETQ. V was pared by 3 bases and J by 1 base, with 10 bases between. The CDR3 sequence is 14 residues long. Here the CDR3 DNA reads TGCGCCAGCAGCTCGGGGGACCCCCAAGAGACCCAGTACTTC. Protein sequence: CASSSGDPQETQYF.

The chain joins TRBV4-2 to TRBJ1-4; tentatively, D is TRBD1 (5 bases). V was trimmed by 4 bases and J by 6 bases, leaving 15 bases between them. CDR1 and CDR2 from the germline V gene are LGHNA and YNFKEQ. CDR3 length equals 15 residues. The CDR3 loop reads CASSRDGTRYEKLFF. CDR3 nucleotides: TGTGCCAGCAGCCGGGACGGGACTCGTTATGAAAAACTGTTTTTT.

The chain carries TRBV28 and TRBJ1-5, with 8 bases that match TRBD1. In germline, CDR1 is MDHEN, CDR2 SYDVKM. The CDR3 sequence is 14 residues long. V lost 4 bases to trimming and J lost 5 bases; unmatched junction nucleotides: 4. The chain's CDR3 is CASSWTGWDQPQHF. The CDR3 nucleotides are TGTGCCAGCAGTTGGACAGGGTGGGATCAGCCCCAGCATTTT.

The gene calls are TRBV12-3 or TRBV12-4 and TRBJ2-7; maybe TRBD2 (5 bases). Between the trimmed V and J ends, which lost 6 bases and 7 bases, there was a span of 16 bases. The CDR3 is 13 amino acids. CDR3 nucleotide sequence: TGTGCCAGCAGCCCTTTGGGAGATGGGGAGCAGTACTTC. This encodes CASSPLGDGEQYF.

CDR3 coding DNA: TGTGCCAGCAGCTCTCCGGGACAGGGATACAATGAGCAGTTCTTC. Translation: CASSSPGQGYNEQFF. This chain links TRBV5-6 with TRBJ2-1; 9 positions agree with TRBD1. The CDR3 contains 15 residues. V lost 3 bases to trimming and J lost 4 bases; unmatched junction nucleotides: 5. Looked up from germline, CDR1 is SGHDT and CDR2 is YYEEEE.

This clone was seen repeatedly, ten times or more. The genes are TRBV7-9 and TRBJ1-6; maybe TRBD1 (5 bases). The germline CDR1 and CDR2 sequences are SEHNR and FQNEAQ (reference sequence). The CDR3 sequence is 13 residues long. Trimming pared 5 bases from V and 10 bases from J, leaving 12 bases between. CDR3 nucleotides: TGTGCCAGCAGCCAAATACAGGAGTCACCCCTCCACTTT. It is translated as CASSQIQESPLHF.

The chain recombines TRBV2 with TRBJ2-2; 7 bases align to TRBD2. The germline V gene encodes CDR1 SNHLY and CDR2 FYNNEI. V gave up 5 bases and J gave up 0 bases; unmatched junction bases: 0. The CDR3 totals 14 residues. CDR3 in amino acids: CASSSGANTGELFF. Here the CDR3 DNA reads TGTGCCAGCAGTAGCGGGGCGAACACCGGGGAGCTGTTTTTT.

The J gene is TRBJ2-5, the V gene TRBV5-4; TRBD2 agrees at 8 bases. The V gene end was trimmed by 4 bases and the J gene end by 5 bases; junction bases not matched to a gene: 10. The V gene's germline CDR1 is SGHNT and CDR2 YYREEE (reference sequence). The CDR3 contains 15 residues. The CDR3 region is CASSPGGGQRETQYF. Written as DNA, the CDR3 is TGTGCCAGCAGCCCTGGCGGGGGGCAGAGGGAGACCCAGTACTTC. The whole variable domain, filled in from reference TRBV5-4 and TRBJ2-5, reads ETGVTQSPTHLIKTRGQQVTLRCSSQSGHNTVSWYQQALGQGPQFIFQYYREEENGRGNFPPRFSGLQFPNYSSELNVNALELDDSALYLCASSPGGGQRETQYFGPGTRLLVL.

The chain uses TRBV20-1 and TRBJ1-6, with D maybe TRBD1 (5 bases). Germline CDR1 is DFQATT and CDR2 is SNEGSKA (reference sequence). This CDR3 contains 13 residues. The ends were cut back, 3 bases at V and 10 bases at J, with 13 bases in the middle. The CDR3 sequence: CSASHRPQSPLHF. CDR3 coding DNA: TGCAGTGCTAGTCACAGGCCACAGTCACCCCTCCACTTT.

This chain uses TRBV7-3 with TRBJ2-5; 8 bases line up with TRBD1. Germline trimming cut 5 bases from V and 1 base from J; bases unmatched to any gene: 6. The CDR3 has 15 amino acids. The germline V gene has CDR1 SGHTA and CDR2 FQGTGA. The CDR3 here is CASSRSGQGQETQYF. The CDR3 DNA follows: TGTGCCAGCAGCCGATCCGGACAGGGCCAAGAGACCCAGTACTTC.

The gene calls are TRBV5-1 and TRBJ2-7, with 10 bases lining up with TRBD1. The ends lost 4 bases at V and 6 bases at J; junction bases unmatched: 7. From germline, CDR1 is SGHRS and CDR2 YFSETQ. The CDR3 covers 14 residues. CDR3 in DNA: TGCGCCAGCAGCGTTGGGACAGGGGAGGGCGAGCAGTACGTC. Encoded protein: CASSVGTGEGEQYV.

V and J are TRBV7-2 and TRBJ1-4; 11 nucleotides line up with TRBD1. Germline values: CDR1 SGHTA, CDR2 FQGNSA. The ends lost 5 bases at V and 7 bases at J; junction bases unmatched: 3. CDR3 length: 14 residues. The CDR3 reads CASSPDRGPEKLFF. The CDR3 nucleotides are TGTGCCAGCAGCCCGGACAGGGGGCCTGAAAAACTGTTTTTT. The whole variable domain, filled in from reference TRBV7-2 and TRBJ1-4, reads GAGVSQSPSNKVTEKGKDVELRCDPISGHTALYWYRQSLGQGLEFLIYFQGNSAPDKSGLPSDRFSAERTGGSVSTLTIQRTQQEDSAVYLCASSPDRGPEKLFFGSGTQLSVL.

The chain recombines TRBV6-5 with TRBJ1-6, with TRBD1 as a possible D gene (6 bases). Trimming cost V 5 bases and J 5 bases, with 13 bases left between them. Per germline, CDR1 MNHEY and CDR2 SVGAGI. The CDR3 contains 15 residues. CDR3 protein: CASSRFPGDNSPLHF. In DNA, the CDR3 is TGTGCCAGCAGTAGATTTCCAGGGGATAATTCACCCCTCCACTTT.

The V gene is TRBV4-1, the J gene TRBJ2-7; 11 bases are a match to TRBD1. Trimming cost V 2 bases and J 3 bases; bases outside gene matches: 3. The CDR3 extends over 15 amino acids. Germline CDR1 and CDR2: MGHRA and YSYEKL. Here the CDR3 reads CASSQLGQGGYEQYF. The CDR3 DNA is TGCGCCAGCAGCCAACTGGGACAGGGGGGCTACGAGCAGTACTTC.

The V call is TRBV6-5, the J call TRBJ2-2; TRBD1 agrees at 9 bases. After removal of 8 bases from V and 6 bases from J, the junction contained 10 bases not matched to a gene. The germline V gene encodes CDR1 MNHEY and CDR2 SVGAGI. CDR3 length: 15 amino acids. The CDR3 loop is CASGQGLGGSGELFF. CDR3 bases: TGTGCCAGCGGACAGGGGCTCGGGGGATCCGGGGAGCTGTTTTTT.

The chain couples TRBV7-2 to TRBJ2-7; TRBD1 matches 10 bases. The CDR3 consists of 15 residues. CDR1 and CDR2 from the germline V gene are SGHTA and FQGNSA. Losses at the gene ends were 4 bases for V and 0 bases for J; bases not matched to a gene: 3. CDR3 nucleotide sequence: TGTGCCAGCAGCTCCTGGGACAGGGGCTCCTACGAGCAGTACTTC. It encodes CASSSWDRGSYEQYF.